Listed below are T cell receptor beta chains from one sample, sequenced in a study of a mutant IDH1 vaccine in newly diagnosed glioma. Profiled with immunoSEQ multiplex PCR; TCRdb holds only in-frame clones, not every one. The table shows 25,000 to 30,000 clones, with about three quarters occurring only once. These receptors lack a known antigen. The material was PBMCs, obtained from a glioma patient whose treatment included an IDH1 peptide vaccine. These receptor sequences come from a man aged 50 or older with glioma. The CDR3 runs from the conserved cysteine through the conserved F or W. D genes are given only for firm matches. Only some rows state a clone size, as once, few, many or a class for expanded clones.

TRBV7-9	NA	NA	TRBJ1-1	CASRGVNTEAFF	TGTGCCAGCCGTGGAGTCAACACTGAAGCTTTCTTT
TRBV27	NA	NA	TRBJ1-1	CASSSGLMNTEAFF	TGTGCCAGCAGTTCCGGGTTAATGAACACTGAAGCTTTCTTT
TRBV27	NA	NA	TRBJ1-5	CASRGQSSNQPQHF	TGTGCCAGCAGAGGACAGTCAAGCAATCAGCCCCAGCATTTT
TRBV7-2	TRBD2	NA	TRBJ2-2	CASSLDSGVPGELFF	TGTGCCAGCAGCTTAGATAGCGGGGTCCCCGGGGAGCTGTTTTTT
TRBV7-2	NA	NA	TRBJ1-5	CASNHGGASQPQHF	TGTGCCAGCAACCACGGGGGCGCGAGTCAGCCCCAGCATTTT
TRBV5-1	TRBD1	NA	TRBJ1-3	CASSVQTGDSGNTIYF	TGCGCCAGCAGCGTGCAAACAGGGGATTCTGGAAACACCATATATTTT
TRBV7-9	TRBD2	NA	TRBJ2-7	CASSHLAGGPDEQYF	TGTGCCAGCAGCCACCTAGCGGGAGGGCCCGACGAGCAGTACTTC
TRBV7-2	NA	once	TRBJ1-2	CASSLERASPYYGYTF	TGTGCCAGCAGCTTAGAAAGGGCATCCCCGTATTATGGCTACACCTTC
TRBV29-1	TRBD1	NA	TRBJ1-1	CSGGQGETEAFF	TGCAGCGGGGGACAGGGTGAGACTGAAGCTTTCTTT
TRBV9	NA	NA	TRBJ2-2	CASSVDGTGELFF	TGTGCCAGCAGCGTAGATGGGACCGGGGAGCTGTTTTTT
TRBV19	TRBD1	NA	TRBJ2-7	CASSLRGQSYEQYF	TGTGCCAGTAGCTTGAGGGGACAGTCCTACGAGCAGTACTTC
TRBV7-2	NA	NA	TRBJ2-3	CASSLRRSTDTQYF	TGTGCCAGCAGCTTACGACGGAGCACAGATACGCAGTATTTT
TRBV4-1	TRBD2	NA	TRBJ2-5	CASSQLAGGRIGQETQYF	TGCGCCAGCAGCCAATTAGCGGGAGGTAGAATCGGCCAAGAGACCCAGTACTTC
TRBV6-5	TRBD2	NA	TRBJ2-7	CASSQGLAGAYEQYF	TGTGCCAGCAGTCAGGGACTAGCGGGAGCCTACGAGCAGTACTTC
TRBV27	NA	NA	TRBJ1-3	CASSLKGSGNTIYF	TGTGCCAGCAGTTTAAAAGGATCTGGAAACACCATATATTTT
TRBV27	TRBD2	NA	TRBJ2-3	CASRASGRFSTDTQYF	TGTGCCAGCAGGGCTAGCGGGAGGTTTAGCACAGATACGCAGTATTTT
TRBV28	NA	NA	TRBJ1-2	CASSAGGAGIGYTF	TGTGCCAGCAGCGCCGGGGGGGCGGGGATTGGCTACACCTTC
TRBV14	NA	NA	TRBJ2-3	CASSPRAGSADTQYF	TGTGCCAGCAGCCCCCGGGCAGGGTCCGCAGATACGCAGTATTTT
TRBV7-8	NA	few	TRBJ1-1	CASSQTGRRGMNTEAFF	TGTGCCAGCAGCCAAACTGGTCGGCGGGGCATGAACACTGAAGCTTTCTTT
TRBV29-1	TRBD2	NA	TRBJ2-1	CSVEDPSRGIIENEQFF	TGCAGCGTTGAAGATCCCTCGCGGGGGATCATTGAAAATGAGCAGTTCTTC
TRBV4-3	TRBD2	few	TRBJ2-1	CASSQDLAGGPYNEQFF	TGCGCCAGCAGCCAAGATTTGGCGGGGGGGCCCTACAATGAGCAGTTCTTC
TRBV7-2	NA	NA	TRBJ2-5	CASSSTGWETQYF	TGTGCCAGCAGCTCGACAGGTTGGGAGACCCAGTACTTC
TRBV6-1	NA	NA	TRBJ1-2	CASSRQIYGYTF	TGTGCCAGCAGTCGACAGATTTATGGCTACACCTTC
TRBV6-1	NA	once	TRBJ1-1	CASRRAPEAFF	TGTGCCAGCAGGAGGGCCCCAGAAGCTTTCTTT
TRBV30	NA	NA	TRBJ1-3	CAWSPTGSESISGNTIYF	TGTGCCTGGAGTCCGACGGGTAGCGAATCTATTTCTGGAAACACCATATATTTT
TRBV27	NA	NA	TRBJ2-7	CASSLAGGIYEQYF	TGTGCCAGCAGTTTGGCCGGGGGCATCTACGAGCAGTACTTC
TRBV29-1	TRBD2	NA	TRBJ2-5	CSVPSGRIETQYF	TGCAGCGTTCCTAGCGGCCGGATAGAGACCCAGTACTTC
TRBV6-4	NA	NA	TRBJ2-6	CASSDGSSGANVLTF	TGTGCCAGCAGTGACGGGAGCTCTGGGGCCAACGTCCTGACTTTC
TRBV7-8	TRBD2	NA	TRBJ2-7	CASRALAPEQYF	TGTGCCAGCAGAGCACTAGCGCCCGAGCAGTACTTC
TRBV6-5	NA	NA	TRBJ1-2	CASSYSDARGYTF	TGTGCCAGCAGTTACTCGGATGCCCGCGGCTACACCTTC
TRBV9	NA	NA	TRBJ2-5	CASSRRVQETQYF	TGTGCCAGCAGTCGGAGGGTTCAAGAGACCCAGTACTTC
TRBV14	NA	NA	TRBJ2-3	CASSQSADTQYF	TGTGCCAGCAGCCAAAGTGCAGATACGCAGTATTTT
TRBV6-5	NA	NA	TRBJ2-7	CASSSRPASAPYEQYF	TGTGCCAGCAGTTCGAGACCGGCCTCCGCGCCCTACGAGCAGTACTTC
TRBV2	NA	NA	TRBJ1-2	CASSEGGVAPGYTF	TGTGCCAGCAGTGAAGGTGGAGTGGCGCCCGGCTACACCTTC